A few counts support the clone carrying this T cell receptor (beta chain). This sample was included in a study of cytomegalovirus exposure and HLA in healthy donors. The V segment lost 10 bases and the J segment 5 bases; nucleotides outside the gene matches: 14. The CDR3 runs to 14 residues. Germline CDR1 SGHTS, CDR2 YDEGEE. The PCR used 60 Vbeta and 13 Jbeta primers. Some clones are missing from TCRdb's copy, which holds only in-frame ones; the method was immunoSEQ multiplex PCR. The sample holds 190,000 or so clones, roughly four fifths seen once. The sample consisted of PBMCs. This clonotype was sampled from a man between 45 and 60 years old in good health and CMV-seronegative. V usage is TRBV5-8 and J usage is TRBJ2-5; 7 positions match TRBD2. The DNA for the CDR3 is TGTGCCGACCGACTATCGGGAGGAGGGGAGACCCAGTACTTC. Protein: CADRLSGGGETQYF.